This T cell receptor (beta chain) was captured in a study of cytomegalovirus exposure and HLA in healthy donors. About the research overall: The approximately 120 million unique TCR beta sequences, from around 200 million T cells, were found by an earlier analysis.

In the PCR, 60 Vbeta and 13 Jbeta primers were used. Some clones are missing from TCRdb's copy, which holds only in-frame ones; the method was immunoSEQ multiplex PCR. The sample yields 12,000 to 15,000 clones, around 60% seen once. Deletions cut 4 bases from V and 1 base from J, with 10 bases between. The CDR3 contains 14 residues. Germline-derived CDR1 and CDR2 are SGHRS and YFSETQ. The sequenced sample was PBMCs. This TCR came from a woman aged 45-65 years in good health and CMV-seropositive. V gene TRBV5-1 combines with J gene TRBJ2-3; D is possibly TRBD1 (5 bases). The CDR3 region is CASSLGAGTDTQYF. CDR3 bases: TGCGCCAGCAGCCTTGGGGCGGGCACAGATACGCAGTATTTT.